This T cell receptor (beta chain) was retrieved from a study of brain T cells in children with intractable seizures. As for time point: blood from clinic visit 5 months post-surgery; TSC patient then seizure free. The germline gives CDR1 SGHVS, CDR2 FQNEAQ. Trimming cost V 5 bases and J 0 bases, with 4 bases left between them. The length of the CDR3 is 12 residues. Profiling relied on immunoSEQ multiplex PCR, and the TCRdb table lists in-frame clones only, not all of them. The table records about 320,000 clones, over 90% of them present only once. Sequences were derived from peripheral blood, sampled about 5 months after surgery. The chain combines TRBV7-8 with TRBJ1-2, with unresolved D. The TCR was taken from a boy under two years old with tuberous sclerosis and intractable seizures. CDR3 in amino acids: CASSPTNYGYTF. Here the CDR3 DNA reads TGTGCCAGCAGCCCGACTAACTATGGCTACACCTTC. Full variable domain (remainder filled in from reference TRBV7-8 and TRBJ1-2): GAGVSQSPRYKVAKRGQDVALRCDPISGHVSLFWYQQALGQGPEFLTYFQNEAQLDKSGLPSDRFFAERPEGSVSTLKIQRTQQEDSAVYLCASSPTNYGYTFGSGTRLTVV.